The 7 T cell receptor beta chains below come from one sample, sequenced in a study of shared clonotypes between healthy human individuals (dated by TCRdb to the early 2020s). The receptor library was made with the immunoSEQ multiplex PCR assay. This immuneACCESS table, as held by TCRdb, lists in-frame sequences with V and J called but not all clones. Of the missing ones, under half trace to an unresolved V gene in checked studies; the others have no known cause. The table for this sample lists about 730,000 clones; 72% of them were counted only once. The ten largest clones represent less than 2% of the sample. Sample: memory CD4+ T cells sorted from blood. The meaning of the sample's cell subset or site label: CD45RA-negative fraction. The receptors come from a woman in her twenties or thirties in good health.

The chain joins TRBV18 to TRBJ2-7, with TRBD1 as a possible D gene (5 bases). This CDR3 region has 13 residues. V was cut by 3 bases and J by 3 bases, with 9 bases left in between. Germline V gene sequence: CDR1 KGHSH, CDR2 LQKENI. The CDR3 DNA reads TGTGCCAGCTCACCTCCAGGGATCTACGAGCAGTACTTC. As protein: CASSPPGIYEQYF.

The gene calls are TRBV11-3 and TRBJ2-5; D possibly corresponds to TRBD2 (5 bases). The ends were cut back, 1 base at V and 2 bases at J, with 5 bases in the middle. This CDR3 has 13 residues. The germline gives CDR1 SGHNT, CDR2 YENEEA. In DNA form, the CDR3 reads TGTGCCAGCAGCTTAGGGACTCAAGAGACCCAGTACTTC. Its translation: CASSLGTQETQYF.

The gene calls are TRBV2 and TRBJ2-1, with TRBD1 identical over 7 bases. The V gene's germline CDR1 is SNHLY and CDR2 FYNNEI. The ends lost 6 bases at V and 4 bases at J; junction bases unmatched: 6. This CDR3 is built from 14 residues. This CDR3 is CASRPGTAYNEQFF. The CDR3 DNA sequence: TGTGCCAGCAGACCCGGGACAGCTTACAATGAGCAGTTCTTC.

The chain's CDR3 is CSVEDLRTSGLWETQYF. In nucleotides, the CDR3 is TGCAGCGTTGAAGATCTGCGGACTAGCGGCTTGTGGGAGACCCAGTACTTC. This rearrangement joins TRBV29-1 to TRBJ2-5; 10 positions agree with TRBD2. This CDR3 has 17 residues. Germline CDR1 reads SQVTM; CDR2 reads ANQGSEA. The trim removed 0 bases at V and 5 bases at J, leaving 12 bases unmatched. The whole variable domain, remainder taken from reference TRBV29-1 and TRBJ2-5, is SAVISQKPSRDICQRGTSLTIQCQVDSQVTMMFWYRQQPGQSLTLIATANQGSEATYESGFVIDKFPISRPNLTFSTLTVSNMSPEDSSIYLCSVEDLRTSGLWETQYFGPGTRLLVL.

V usage is TRBV25-1 and J usage is TRBJ2-7; 10 bases are a match to TRBD2. V dropped 4 bases and J dropped 0; count of bases not matched to a gene: 3. Germline V gene data show CDR1 as MGHDK and CDR2 as SYGVNS. This CDR3 comprises 15 residues. CDR3 sequence (DNA): TGTGCCAGCAGTGCTAGCGGGAGTCTCTCCTACGAGCAGTACTTC. As protein: CASSASGSLSYEQYF.

Many counts were recorded for this clone. V is TRBV25-1 and J is TRBJ2-5; TRBD1 matches 7 bases. The CDR3 runs to 16 residues. J was trimmed by 5 bases and V by 0 bases; bases with no gene match: 9. Germline CDR1 is MGHDK and CDR2 is SYGVNS. This chain's CDR3 is CASSEYGYRGEETQYF. The CDR3 bases are TGTGCCAGCAGTGAATATGGGTACAGGGGAGAGGAGACCCAGTACTTC.

This chain links TRBV10-3 with TRBJ2-5; D is perhaps TRBD1 (6 bases). The CDR3 contains 13 residues. Between the trimmed V and J ends, which lost 6 bases and 2 bases, there was a span of 10 bases. In germline, CDR1 is ENHRY, CDR2 SYGVKD. CDR3 nucleotides: TGTGCCATCAGGGCAGGGGCACAAGAGACCCAGTACTTC. It yields the protein CAIRAGAQETQYF.